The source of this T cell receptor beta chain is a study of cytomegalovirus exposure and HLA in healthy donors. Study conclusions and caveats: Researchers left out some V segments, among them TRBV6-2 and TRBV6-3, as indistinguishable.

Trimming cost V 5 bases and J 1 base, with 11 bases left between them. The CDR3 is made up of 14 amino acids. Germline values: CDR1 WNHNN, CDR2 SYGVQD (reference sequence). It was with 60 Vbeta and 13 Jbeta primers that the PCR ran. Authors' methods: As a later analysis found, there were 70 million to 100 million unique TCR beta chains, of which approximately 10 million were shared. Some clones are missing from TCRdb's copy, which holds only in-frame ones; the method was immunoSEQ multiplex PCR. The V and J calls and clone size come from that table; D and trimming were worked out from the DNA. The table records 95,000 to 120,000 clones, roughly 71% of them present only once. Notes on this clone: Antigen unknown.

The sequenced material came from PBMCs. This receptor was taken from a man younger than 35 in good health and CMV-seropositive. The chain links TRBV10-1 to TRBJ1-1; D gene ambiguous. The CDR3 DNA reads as TGCGCCAGCAGTCGCGACGGCGGGAACACTGAAGCTTTCTTT. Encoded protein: CASSRDGGNTEAFF.